In this sample, the clone carrying this T cell receptor (beta chain) turned up a few times. Its antigen is not known. These data come from a study of early T cells in non-severe SARS-CoV-2 infection. Study-wide findings and caveats: VDJdb matching favored anti-spike CD8 responses, missing private and CD4 specificities.

The protocol attached unique molecular identifiers to individual cDNA molecules. TCRdb re-called the 5' RACE reads through MiXCR, storing one row per CDR3 protein. This sample has roughly 24,000 distinct CDR3 sequences, with about 5% found just once. CDR3 length: 14 amino acids. The germline V and J ends were trimmed by 4 bases and 1 base, with 11 bases remaining between them. CDR1 is SGHDT, CDR2 YYEEEE, per germline. The rearrangement joins TRBV5-6 to TRBJ1-1, with D tentatively TRBD1 (6 bases). What was sequenced was whole blood. This clonotype was sampled from an adult who was a healthcare worker with PCR-confirmed SARS-CoV-2 infection or an uninfected control (not recorded which). Here the CDR3 DNA reads TGTGCCAGCAGCCCCGGGACAAGGAACACTGAAGCTTTCTTT. Residues: CASSPGTRNTEAFF. Full variable domain (outside the CDR3, taken from reference TRBV5-6 and TRBJ1-1): DAGVTQSPTHLIKTRGQQVTLRCSPKSGHDTVSWYQQALGQGPQFIFQYYEEEERQRGNFPDRFSGHQFPNYSSELNVNALLLGDSALYLCASSPGTRNTEAFFGQGTRLTVV.